The rows below give T cell receptor beta chains drawn from one sample of a study of blood T cell repertoires in COVID-19. Sequenced by immunoSEQ multiplex PCR; TCRdb stores in-frame clones only, minus some. The sample comprises approximately 20,000 clones, 80% to 90% of which are singletons, and 25% to 30% rests with the top ten. The sequenced sample was peripheral blood. These receptors all stem from a human donor with active COVID-19. The donor label of this sample is uncertain. Each CDR3 is given with its conserved first and last residue. A D gene is named only where the DNA matches it firmly. A clone size is listed for some rows: how often the clone was seen (once, few, many), or a class if it is expanded.

abundance,d_gene,j_gene,v_gene,CDR3nt,CDR3aa
NA,NA,TRBJ2-7,TRBV3-1/TRBV3-2,TGTGCCAGCAGCCAAGGGGCCGGACTTTTGTACGAGCAGTACTTC,CASSQGAGLLYEQYF
NA,TRBD2,TRBJ2-5,TRBV7-9,TGTGCCAGCAGCCCCAGAACTAGCGGGAGAGGGACCCAGTACTTC,CASSPRTSGRGTQYF
NA,NA,TRBJ2-1,TRBV7-2,TGTGCCAGCAGCTTACGGGACTTAGGAAAGGGTGAGCAGTTCTTC,CASSLRDLGKGEQFF
NA,NA,TRBJ1-6,TRBV7-9,TGTGCCAGCAGCTTAGAACAGTATAATTCACCCCTCCACTTT,CASSLEQYNSPLHF
NA,TRBD1,TRBJ1-2,TRBV13,TGTGCCAGCAGCTCCCAGGGGGCCTATGGCTACACCTTC,CASSSQGAYGYTF
NA,NA,TRBJ2-5,TRBV15,TGTGCCACCAGAACGGGGGAGGAGACCCAGTACTTC,CATRTGEETQYF
NA,TRBD1,TRBJ1-5,TRBV10-3,TGTGCCATCAGTGGTGGGACAGATAATAGCAATCAGCCCCAGCATTTT,CAISGGTDNSNQPQHF
few,TRBD2,TRBJ2-7,TRBV5-4,TGTGCCAGCAGCTTGGTCGCTAGCGGAGCCTACGAGCAGTACTTC,CASSLVASGAYEQYF
NA,NA,TRBJ2-1,TRBV11-1,TGTGCCAGCAGCCTGACTAGTGCAAACAATGAGCAGTTCTTC,CASSLTSANNEQFF
NA,TRBD2,TRBJ2-5,TRBV3-1/TRBV3-2,TGTGCCAGCAGCCAACGCGGGAGTGGAGAGACCCAGTACTTC,CASSQRGSGETQYF